The clone carrying this TCR beta chain was seen ten or more times. Trimming at V came to 1 base and at J to 2 bases, leaving 2 bases not matched to a gene. Germline V gene lookup returns CDR1 MGHRA and CDR2 YSYEKL. The CDR3 consists of 16 residues. Every sequencing run generated over 190 million TCR-beta sequences from 15-18 subjects. TCRdb re-called the 5' RACE reads through MiXCR, storing one row per CDR3 protein. The sample shows some 16,000 distinct CDR3 sequences, under 15% of them seen only once. The data were obtained in a study of neurological immune-mediated disorders. The unsorted libraries originated from 2 million PBMCs kept at -80 C.

This receptor was obtained from a man in his 60s with HTLV-1-associated myelopathy (HAM/TSP). Input material: PBMCs. This chain connects TRBV4-1 to TRBJ2-6; 7 nucleotides match TRBD2. The CDR3 sequence: CASSQGGGTGANVLTF. The CDR3 bases are TGCGCCAGCAGCCAAGGGGGGGGGACTGGGGCCAACGTCCTGACTTTC.